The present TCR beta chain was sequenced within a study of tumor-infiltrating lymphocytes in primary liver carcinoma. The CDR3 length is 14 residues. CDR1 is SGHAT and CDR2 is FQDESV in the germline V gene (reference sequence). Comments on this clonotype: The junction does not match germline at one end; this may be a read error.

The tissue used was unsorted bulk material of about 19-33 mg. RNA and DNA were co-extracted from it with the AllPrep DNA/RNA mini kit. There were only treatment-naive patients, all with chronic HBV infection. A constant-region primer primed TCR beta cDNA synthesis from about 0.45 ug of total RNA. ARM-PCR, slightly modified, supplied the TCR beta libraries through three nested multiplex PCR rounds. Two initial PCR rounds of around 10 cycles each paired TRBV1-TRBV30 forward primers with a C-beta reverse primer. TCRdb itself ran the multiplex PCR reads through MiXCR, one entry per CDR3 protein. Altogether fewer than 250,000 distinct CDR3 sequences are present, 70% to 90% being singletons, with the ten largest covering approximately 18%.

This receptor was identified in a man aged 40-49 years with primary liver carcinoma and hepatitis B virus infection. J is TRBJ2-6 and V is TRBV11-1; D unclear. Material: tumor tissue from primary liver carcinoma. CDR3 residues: CASSRNSGVNVLIF. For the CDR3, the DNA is TGTGCCAGCAGCCGGAACTCTGGGGTCAACGTCCTGATTTTC.